The T cell receptor (beta chain) under discussion was sequenced for a study of OX40 agonist ivuxolimab in advanced cancers. Study-wide background: The study treated patients with ivuxolimab, an agonistic anti-OX40 (CD134) antibody. The diagnoses of dose-escalation patients were hepatocellular carcinoma, melanoma, renal cell or head and neck cancer. Those enrolled were approximately 78% male, with a mean age of around 57 years and ages from 23 to 79.

Data came from immunoSEQ multiplex PCR; TCRdb stores just in-frame clones and leaves some out. The sample includes 65,000 to 95,000 clones, over 75% of them seen just once. This CDR3 has 13 amino acids. Germline CDR1 reads SGHTA; CDR2 reads FQGTGA. V lost 2 bases to trimming and J lost 2 bases, with 6 bases between them. The TCR originated in an adult with an advanced solid tumor such as melanoma, head and neck, liver or kidney cancer. Here the sequenced sample was CD4+ or CD8+ T cells sorted from blood, taken in a trial of the OX40 agonist ivuxolimab. The rearrangement links TRBV7-3 to TRBJ1-1; D remains ambiguous. CDR3 in amino acids: CASSLPVNTEAFF. The CDR3 DNA reads TGTGCCAGCAGCTTACCAGTTAACACTGAAGCTTTCTTT.